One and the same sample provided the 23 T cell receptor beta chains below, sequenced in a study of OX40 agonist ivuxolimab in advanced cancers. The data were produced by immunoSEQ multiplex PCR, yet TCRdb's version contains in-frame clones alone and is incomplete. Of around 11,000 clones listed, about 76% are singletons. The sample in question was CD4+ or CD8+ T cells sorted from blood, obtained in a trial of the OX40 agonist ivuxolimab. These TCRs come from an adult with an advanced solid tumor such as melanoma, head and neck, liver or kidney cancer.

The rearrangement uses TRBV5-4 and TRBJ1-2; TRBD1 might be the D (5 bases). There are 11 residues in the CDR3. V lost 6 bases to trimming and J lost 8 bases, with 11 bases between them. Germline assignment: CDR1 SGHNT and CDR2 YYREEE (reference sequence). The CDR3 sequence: CASNSGLGYTF. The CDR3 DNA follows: TGTGCCAGCAATTCAGGGCTCGGCTACACCTTC.

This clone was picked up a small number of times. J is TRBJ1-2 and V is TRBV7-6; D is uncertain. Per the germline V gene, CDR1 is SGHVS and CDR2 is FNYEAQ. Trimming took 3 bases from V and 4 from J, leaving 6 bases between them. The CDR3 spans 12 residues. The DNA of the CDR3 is TGTGCCAGCAGCTTCGGGAGCTATGGCTACACCTTC. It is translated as CASSFGSYGYTF. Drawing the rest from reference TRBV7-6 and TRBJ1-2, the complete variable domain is GAGVSQSPRYKVTKRGQDVALRCDPISGHVSLYWYRQALGQGPEFLTYFNYEAQQDKSGLPNDRFSAERPEGSISTLTIQRTEQRDSAMYRCASSFGSYGYTFGSGTRLTVV.

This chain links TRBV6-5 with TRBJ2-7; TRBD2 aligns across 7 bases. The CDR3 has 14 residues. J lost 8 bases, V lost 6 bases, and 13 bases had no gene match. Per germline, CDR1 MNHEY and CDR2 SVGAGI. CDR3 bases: TGTGCCAGCAGCCCACCCGTGGGAGCGGGAAAGCAGTACTTC. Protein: CASSPPVGAGKQYF.

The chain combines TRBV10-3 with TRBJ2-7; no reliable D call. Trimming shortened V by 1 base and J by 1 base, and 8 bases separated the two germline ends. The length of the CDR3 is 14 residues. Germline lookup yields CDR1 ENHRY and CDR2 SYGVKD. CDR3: CAISEYGSSYEQYF. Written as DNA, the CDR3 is TGTGCCATCAGTGAGTACGGCAGTTCCTACGAGCAGTACTTC.

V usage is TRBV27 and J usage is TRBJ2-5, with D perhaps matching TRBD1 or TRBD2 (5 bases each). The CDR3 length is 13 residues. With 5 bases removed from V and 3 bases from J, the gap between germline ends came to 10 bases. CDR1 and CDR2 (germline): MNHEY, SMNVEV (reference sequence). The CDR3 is CASSPRGEETQYF. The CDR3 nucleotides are TGTGCCAGCAGTCCAAGAGGGGAAGAGACCCAGTACTTC.

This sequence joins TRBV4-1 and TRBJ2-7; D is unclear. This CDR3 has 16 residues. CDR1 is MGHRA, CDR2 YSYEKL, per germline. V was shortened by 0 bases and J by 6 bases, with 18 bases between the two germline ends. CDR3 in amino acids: CASSQESLVGYREQYF. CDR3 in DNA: TGCGCCAGCAGCCAAGAGTCCTTAGTGGGCTACCGCGAGCAGTACTTC.

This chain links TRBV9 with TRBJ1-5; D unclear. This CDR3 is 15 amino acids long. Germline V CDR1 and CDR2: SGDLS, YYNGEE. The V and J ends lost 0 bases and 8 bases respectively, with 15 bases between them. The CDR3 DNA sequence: TGTGCCAGCAGCGTAGATGGAACCTACCAGGAGCCCCAGCATTTT. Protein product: CASSVDGTYQEPQHF. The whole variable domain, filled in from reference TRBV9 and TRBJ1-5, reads DSGVTQTPKHLITATGQRVTLRCSPRSGDLSVYWYQQSLDQGLQFLIQYYNGEERAKGNILERFSAQQFPDLHSELNLSSLELGDSALYFCASSVDGTYQEPQHFGDGTRLSIL.

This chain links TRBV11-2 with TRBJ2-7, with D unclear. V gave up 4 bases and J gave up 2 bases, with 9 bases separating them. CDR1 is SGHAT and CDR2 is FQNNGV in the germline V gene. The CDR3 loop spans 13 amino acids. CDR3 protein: CASSSTETYEQYF. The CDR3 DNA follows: TGTGCCAGCAGCTCTACAGAAACCTACGAGCAGTACTTC.

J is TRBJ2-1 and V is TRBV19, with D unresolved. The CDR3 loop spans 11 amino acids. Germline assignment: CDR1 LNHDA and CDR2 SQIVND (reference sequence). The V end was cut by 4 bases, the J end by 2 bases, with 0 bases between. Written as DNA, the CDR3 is TGTGCCAGTAGTACCTACAATGAGCAGTTCTTC. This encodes CASSTYNEQFF.

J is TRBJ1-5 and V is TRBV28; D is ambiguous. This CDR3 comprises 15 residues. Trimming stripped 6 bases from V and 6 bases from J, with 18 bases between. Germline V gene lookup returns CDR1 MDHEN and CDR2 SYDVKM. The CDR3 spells CASSPFEEGFQPQHF. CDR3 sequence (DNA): TGTGCCAGCAGCCCATTTGAGGAGGGTTTTCAGCCCCAGCATTTT.

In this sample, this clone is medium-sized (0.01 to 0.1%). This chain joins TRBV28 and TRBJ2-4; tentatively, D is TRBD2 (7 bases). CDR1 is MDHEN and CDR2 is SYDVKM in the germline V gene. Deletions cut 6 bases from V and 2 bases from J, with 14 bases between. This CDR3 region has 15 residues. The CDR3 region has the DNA TGTGCCAGCAGCCAAAGGGGGGGGTCCAAAAACATTCAGTACTTC. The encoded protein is CASSQRGGSKNIQYF.

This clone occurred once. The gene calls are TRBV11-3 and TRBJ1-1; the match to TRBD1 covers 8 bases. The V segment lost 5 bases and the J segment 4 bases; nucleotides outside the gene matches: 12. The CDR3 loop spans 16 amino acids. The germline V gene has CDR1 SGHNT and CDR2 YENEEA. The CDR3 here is CASSEWTGRVGTEAFF. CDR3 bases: TGTGCCAGCAGCGAATGGACAGGGAGGGTGGGCACTGAAGCTTTCTTT.

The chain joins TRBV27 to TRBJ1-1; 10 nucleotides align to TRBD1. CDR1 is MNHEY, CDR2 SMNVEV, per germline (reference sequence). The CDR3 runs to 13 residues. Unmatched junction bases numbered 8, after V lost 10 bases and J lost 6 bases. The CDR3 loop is CATAPGTGAEAFF. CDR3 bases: TGTGCCACCGCCCCGGGGACAGGGGCTGAAGCTTTCTTT.

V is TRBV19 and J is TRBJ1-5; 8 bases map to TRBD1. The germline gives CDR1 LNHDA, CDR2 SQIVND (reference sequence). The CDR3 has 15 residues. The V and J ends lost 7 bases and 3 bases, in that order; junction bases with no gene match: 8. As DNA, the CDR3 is TGTGCCAGTAACGACAGGGGTCGATCCAATCAGCCCCAGCATTTT. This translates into CASNDRGRSNQPQHF.

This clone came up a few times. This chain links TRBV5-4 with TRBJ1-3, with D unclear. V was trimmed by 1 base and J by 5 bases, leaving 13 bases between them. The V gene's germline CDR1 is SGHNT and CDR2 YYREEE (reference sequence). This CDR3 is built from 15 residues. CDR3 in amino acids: CASSLSGPARNTIYF. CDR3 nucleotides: TGTGCCAGCAGCTTGTCCGGCCCGGCTCGAAACACCATATATTTT.

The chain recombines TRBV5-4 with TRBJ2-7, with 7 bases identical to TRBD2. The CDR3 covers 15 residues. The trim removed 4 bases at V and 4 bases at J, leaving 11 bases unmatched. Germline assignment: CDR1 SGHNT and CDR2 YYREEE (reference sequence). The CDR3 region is CASSPGVGEGYEQYF. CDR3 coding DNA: TGTGCCAGCAGCCCTGGGGTAGGGGAGGGGTACGAGCAGTACTTC.

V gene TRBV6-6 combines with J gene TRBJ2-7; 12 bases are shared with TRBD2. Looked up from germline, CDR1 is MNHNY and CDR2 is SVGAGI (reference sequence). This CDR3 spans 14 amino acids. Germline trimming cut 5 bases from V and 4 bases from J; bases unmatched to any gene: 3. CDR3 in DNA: TGTGCCAGCAGTCCGGGACTAGCGGGTTACGAGCAGTACTTC. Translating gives CASSPGLAGYEQYF.

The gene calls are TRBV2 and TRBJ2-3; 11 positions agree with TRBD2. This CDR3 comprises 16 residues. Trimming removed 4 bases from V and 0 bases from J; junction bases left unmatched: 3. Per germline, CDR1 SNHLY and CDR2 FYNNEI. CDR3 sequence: CASSGLAGYSTDTQYF. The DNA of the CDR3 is TGTGCCAGCAGTGGACTAGCGGGATATAGCACAGATACGCAGTATTTT.

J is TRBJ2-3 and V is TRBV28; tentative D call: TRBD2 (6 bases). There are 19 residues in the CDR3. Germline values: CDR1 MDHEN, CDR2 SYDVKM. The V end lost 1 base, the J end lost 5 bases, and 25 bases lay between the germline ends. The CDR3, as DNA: TGTGCCAGCAGTTTATCATCTAATTTAGCGGCCCCCGGAGGAGATACGCAGTATTTT. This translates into CASSLSSNLAAPGGDTQYF.

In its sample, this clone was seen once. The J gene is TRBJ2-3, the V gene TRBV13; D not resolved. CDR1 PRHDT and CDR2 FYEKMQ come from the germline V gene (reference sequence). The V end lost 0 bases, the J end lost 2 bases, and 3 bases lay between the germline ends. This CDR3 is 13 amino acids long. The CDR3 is CASSLGPTDTQYF. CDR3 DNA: TGTGCCAGCAGCTTAGGTCCCACAGATACGCAGTATTTT.

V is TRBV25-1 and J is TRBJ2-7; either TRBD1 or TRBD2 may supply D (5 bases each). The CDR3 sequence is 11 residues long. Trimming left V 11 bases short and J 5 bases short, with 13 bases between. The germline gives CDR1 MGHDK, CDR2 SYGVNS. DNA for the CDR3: TGTGCCTCCAAAGTGGGGGACGAGCAGTACTTC. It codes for CASKVGDEQYF.

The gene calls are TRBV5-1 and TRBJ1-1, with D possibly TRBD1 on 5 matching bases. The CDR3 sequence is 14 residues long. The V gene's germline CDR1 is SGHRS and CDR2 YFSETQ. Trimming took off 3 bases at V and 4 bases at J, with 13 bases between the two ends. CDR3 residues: CASSSGRQSTEAFF. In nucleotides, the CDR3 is TGCGCCAGCAGCTCCGGTCGACAGTCCACTGAAGCTTTCTTT.

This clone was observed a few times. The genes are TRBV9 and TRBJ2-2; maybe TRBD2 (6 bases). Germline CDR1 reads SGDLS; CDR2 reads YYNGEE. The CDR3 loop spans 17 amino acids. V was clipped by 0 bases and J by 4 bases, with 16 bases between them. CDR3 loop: CASSVDREKGTTGELFF. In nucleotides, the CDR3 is TGTGCCAGCAGCGTAGATCGGGAGAAGGGGACCACCGGGGAGCTGTTTTTT.